The 3 T cell receptor beta chains below come from one sample, sequenced in a study of T cells in Graves' hyperthyroidism and ophthalmopathy. RNA transcripts gave rise to amplified TCR beta CDR3 regions. The HTBI primer set served for first-round RT-PCR of the TCR CDR3. MiXCR was run by TCRdb on the multiplex PCR reads, yielding one entry per CDR3 protein. The sample consists of roughly 400,000 distinct CDR3 sequences, over 11% of them appearing once. Sequencing was performed on blood. The receptors shown here come from a man in his forties or fifties with Graves' ophthalmopathy.

V usage is TRBV19 and J usage is TRBJ2-7; 9 bases are a match to TRBD1. The CDR3 loop spans 15 amino acids. The V gene end was trimmed by 6 bases and the J gene end by 3 bases; junction bases not matched to a gene: 9. The germline CDR1 and CDR2 sequences are LNHDA and SQIVND (reference sequence). DNA of the CDR3: TGTGCCAGTAGAGATACCGGGACAGGGAGCTACGAGCAGTACTTC. It encodes CASRDTGTGSYEQYF.

The table lists this clonotype with many counts. V gene TRBV3-1 combines with J gene TRBJ2-6; D possibly uses TRBD1 or TRBD2 (5 bases each). There are 14 residues in the CDR3. Trimming took 2 bases from V and 13 from J, leaving 15 bases between them. In germline, CDR1 is LGHDT, CDR2 YNNKEL (reference sequence). The CDR3 here is CASSQLSGREVLTF. CDR3 nucleotide sequence: TGTGCCAGCAGCCAACTCTCGGGACGGGAAGTCCTGACTTTC.

In this sample, this clonotype turned up a few times. The chain is built from TRBV9 and TRBJ2-2; 10 bases are shared with TRBD2. From germline, CDR1 is SGDLS and CDR2 YYNGEE. The CDR3 is 16 residues long. Germline trimming cut 3 bases from V and 5 bases from J; bases unmatched to any gene: 7. CDR3 protein: CASSASGSNRTGELFF. CDR3 bases: TGTGCCAGCAGCGCTAGCGGGAGTAATCGGACCGGGGAGCTGTTTTTT.